This is a list of T cell receptor beta chains from one sample in a study of blood T cell repertoires in COVID-19. Clones were sequenced by immunoSEQ multiplex PCR, and TCRdb holds only the in-frame ones, with some missing. The sample has some 50,000 clones, approximately 90% seen once. The specimen sequenced was PBMCs or T cells enriched from blood (not recorded which). These receptors were collected from a woman between 50 and 59 years old who had recovered from COVID-19. CDR3s include the opening cysteine and the closing phenylalanine or tryptophan. The order of the fields is clone size, V gene, J gene, D gene, CDR3 protein, CDR3 DNA. The D gene is left open where the match is weak. The size entry is marked missing in some rows and otherwise reads once, few, many or a size class.

size: .; V: TRBV20-1; J: TRBJ1-5; D: .; CDR3: CSASHTPGVGQPQHF; DNA: TGCAGTGCTAGTCACACCCCGGGAGTTGGTCAGCCCCAGCATTTT
size: .; V: TRBV6-5; J: TRBJ2-7; D: .; CDR3: CASSYAWSGTYEQYF; DNA: TGTGCCAGCAGTTACGCTTGGAGCGGAACCTACGAGCAGTACTTC
size: once; V: TRBV9; J: TRBJ1-1; D: TRBD1; CDR3: CASSAPLPGQGASEAFF; DNA: TGTGCCAGCAGCGCCCCATTACCGGGACAGGGGGCTTCTGAAGCTTTCTTT
size: .; V: TRBV3-1/TRBV3-2; J: TRBJ1-2; D: .; CDR3: CASSPNPSAGHYGYTF; DNA: TGTGCCAGCAGCCCGAACCCCAGCGCCGGCCACTATGGCTACACCTTC
size: .; V: TRBV24-1; J: TRBJ2-1; D: TRBD2; CDR3: CATSDDLADSYNEQFF; DNA: TGTGCCACCAGTGACGACCTAGCGGATTCTTACAATGAGCAGTTCTTC
size: .; V: TRBV9; J: TRBJ1-1; D: .; CDR3: CASSVGGQLNTEAFF; DNA: TGTGCCAGCAGCGTAGGCGGACAGTTAAACACTGAAGCTTTCTTT
size: few; V: TRBV6-6; J: TRBJ1-2; D: TRBD1; CDR3: CASEDRGRLIAF; DNA: TGTGCCAGCGAAGACAGGGGGCGCCTCATAGCCTTC
size: .; V: TRBV5-5; J: TRBJ2-1; D: TRBD2; CDR3: CASSLTGTRGLNEQFF; DNA: TGTGCCAGCAGCCTCACCGGGACTAGAGGCCTGAATGAGCAGTTCTTC
size: .; V: TRBV20-1; J: TRBJ2-7; D: .; CDR3: CSASLVGVPIRYEQYF; DNA: TGCAGTGCTAGTCTGGTCGGGGTACCTATACGCTACGAGCAGTACTTC
size: .; V: TRBV9; J: TRBJ1-2; D: .; CDR3: CASSVVDSSYGYTF; DNA: TGTGCCAGCAGCGTAGTTGACAGCTCATATGGCTACACCTTC
size: .; V: TRBV27; J: TRBJ2-7; D: TRBD2; CDR3: CASSPTSGSQYF; DNA: TGTGCCAGCAGCCCCACTAGCGGGAGCCAGTACTTC
size: .; V: TRBV7-8; J: TRBJ2-2; D: TRBD2; CDR3: CASSLVGGGNTGELFF; DNA: TGTGCCAGCAGCTTAGTTGGCGGGGGGAACACCGGGGAGCTGTTTTTT
size: .; V: TRBV28; J: TRBJ1-4; D: TRBD1; CDR3: CASSFSTGAAEKLFF; DNA: TGTGCCAGCAGTTTCTCGACAGGGGCGGCGGAAAAACTGTTTTTT
size: few; V: TRBV15; J: TRBJ1-5; D: .; CDR3: CATSREFTAGNQPQHF; DNA: TGTGCCACCAGCAGAGAATTTACAGCCGGCAATCAGCCCCAGCATTTT
size: .; V: TRBV10-2; J: TRBJ2-1; D: TRBD2; CDR3: CASSTGLEEFF; DNA: TGCGCCAGCAGTACGGGACTAGAGGAGTTCTTC
size: .; V: TRBV4-3; J: TRBJ2-1; D: .; CDR3: CASSQDAAEYNEQFF; DNA: TGCGCCAGCAGCCAAGACGCGGCTGAGTACAATGAGCAGTTCTTC
size: .; V: TRBV6-2/TRBV6-3; J: TRBJ2-7; D: TRBD1; CDR3: CASSYLPLGQGPYEQYF; DNA: TGTGCCAGCAGTTACTTACCTTTGGGACAGGGGCCCTACGAGCAGTACTTC
size: .; V: TRBV6-1; J: TRBJ2-6; D: .; CDR3: CATVSSGANVLTF; DNA: TGTGCCACCGTGAGCTCTGGGGCCAACGTCCTGACTTTC
size: .; V: TRBV18; J: TRBJ1-5; D: TRBD1; CDR3: CASSPPGGGSNQPQHF; DNA: TGTGCCAGCTCACCACCAGGGGGCGGTAGCAATCAGCCCCAGCATTTT
size: .; V: TRBV27; J: TRBJ2-5; D: TRBD1; CDR3: CASSLYPGQGEETQYF; DNA: TGTGCCAGCAGTTTATACCCGGGACAGGGTGAGGAGACCCAGTACTTC
size: .; V: TRBV11-2; J: TRBJ1-1; D: TRBD1; CDR3: CASSLGLGGITEAFF; DNA: TGTGCCAGCAGCTTAGGTTTAGGGGGCATCACTGAAGCTTTCTTT
size: .; V: TRBV7-2; J: TRBJ1-6; D: TRBD1; CDR3: CASSKDRLSSYNSPLHF; DNA: TGTGCCAGCAGTAAGGACAGGCTCAGCTCCTATAATTCACCCCTCCACTTT
size: .; V: TRBV6-4; J: TRBJ2-3; D: .; CDR3: CASSESGFSDTQYF; DNA: TGTGCCAGCAGTGAGTCAGGGTTCTCAGATACGCAGTATTTT
size: once; V: TRBV2; J: TRBJ1-5; D: .; CDR3: CASSVWQGNSNQPQHF; DNA: TGTGCCAGCAGTGTATGGCAGGGTAACAGCAATCAGCCCCAGCATTTT
size: .; V: TRBV19; J: TRBJ2-3; D: TRBD2; CDR3: CASSIGTSGSLGDTQYF; DNA: TGTGCCAGTAGTATAGGGACTAGCGGGAGCCTTGGGGATACGCAGTATTTT
size: .; V: TRBV18; J: TRBJ1-2; D: .; CDR3: CASSPGTGRGYGYTF; DNA: TGTGCCAGCTCACCCGGGACCGGCAGGGGCTATGGCTACACCTTC
size: .; V: TRBV11-2; J: TRBJ2-1; D: .; CDR3: CASSSLGEANEQFF; DNA: TGTGCCAGCAGCTCCTTAGGCGAGGCCAATGAGCAGTTCTTC
size: .; V: TRBV18; J: TRBJ2-4; D: TRBD1; CDR3: CASSQGTGKNIQYF; DNA: TGTGCCAGCTCGCAAGGGACAGGGAAAAACATTCAGTACTTC
size: .; V: TRBV27; J: TRBJ1-6; D: .; CDR3: CASTSFPSPLHF; DNA: TGTGCCAGCACCTCCTTCCCTTCACCCCTCCACTTT
size: .; V: TRBV11-1; J: TRBJ2-2; D: TRBD2; CDR3: CASSPDRGGVTGELFF; DNA: TGTGCCAGCAGCCCAGACCGGGGGGGCGTCACCGGGGAGCTGTTTTTT
size: .; V: TRBV6-2/TRBV6-3; J: TRBJ2-3; D: TRBD2; CDR3: CASSRREGTDTQYF; DNA: TGTGCCAGCAGCAGGCGGGAGGGCACAGATACGCAGTATTTT
size: .; V: TRBV19; J: TRBJ1-1; D: .; CDR3: CASSISSSAVNTEAFF; DNA: TGTGCCAGTAGTATAAGTAGCTCAGCTGTGAACACTGAAGCTTTCTTT
size: .; V: TRBV18; J: TRBJ1-4; D: .; CDR3: CASSLLRQRNEKLFF; DNA: TGTGCCAGCTCACTACTTAGACAGCGAAATGAAAAACTGTTTTTT
size: .; V: TRBV10-3; J: TRBJ2-7; D: .; CDR3: CAISERQEAQYF; DNA: TGTGCCATCAGTGAAAGGCAGGAGGCGCAGTACTTC
size: .; V: TRBV5-1; J: TRBJ2-5; D: .; CDR3: CASSLDRAESYF; DNA: TGCGCCAGCAGCTTGGATCGAGCGGAGAGTTACTTC
size: once; V: TRBV3-1/TRBV3-2; J: TRBJ1-3; D: .; CDR3: CASSQDTVGNTIYF; DNA: TGTGCCAGCAGCCAAGATACAGTCGGAAACACCATATATTTT
size: few; V: TRBV2; J: TRBJ1-3; D: .; CDR3: CASSGTGNTIYF; DNA: TGTGCCAGCAGTGGGACAGGAAACACCATATATTTT
size: .; V: TRBV5-8; J: TRBJ2-5; D: TRBD2; CDR3: CASSAGTSGGQETQYF; DNA: TGTGCCAGCAGCGCCGGGACTAGCGGGGGGCAAGAGACCCAGTACTTC
size: .; V: TRBV4-3; J: TRBJ2-7; D: TRBD2; CDR3: CASSQDWSGVGYEQYF; DNA: TGCGCCAGCAGCCAAGATTGGAGCGGGGTAGGCTACGAGCAGTACTTC
size: .; V: TRBV28; J: TRBJ2-7; D: TRBD2; CDR3: CASSPHSGRLSYEQYF; DNA: TGTGCCAGCAGTCCCCATAGCGGGAGACTTTCCTACGAGCAGTACTTC
size: .; V: TRBV12-3/TRBV12-4; J: TRBJ1-1; D: .; CDR3: CASSFLRYREAFF; DNA: TGTGCCAGCAGTTTTTTACGGTACCGTGAAGCTTTCTTT
size: .; V: TRBV30; J: TRBJ2-7; D: .; CDR3: CAWSVRRASRSQRASYEQYF; DNA: TGTGCCTGGAGTGTACGCCGGGCATCTCGGTCCCAGCGGGCTTCCTACGAGCAGTACTTC
size: .; V: TRBV12-3/TRBV12-4; J: TRBJ1-1; D: .; CDR3: CASSLQQGEAFF; DNA: TGTGCCAGCAGTTTGCAGCAGGGTGAAGCTTTCTTT
size: .; V: TRBV7-8; J: TRBJ2-6; D: TRBD1; CDR3: CAGTGSFGANVLTF; DNA: TGTGCCGGGACAGGGTCGTTTGGGGCCAACGTCCTGACTTTC
size: .; V: TRBV28; J: TRBJ2-2; D: .; CDR3: CASSFRYTGELFF; DNA: TGTGCCAGCAGTTTCAGGTACACCGGGGAGCTGTTTTTT
size: .; V: TRBV3-1/TRBV3-2; J: TRBJ2-7; D: TRBD1; CDR3: CASSRGHFDEQYF; DNA: TGTGCCAGCAGCAGGGGGCACTTCGACGAGCAGTACTTC
size: once; V: TRBV5-1; J: TRBJ2-7; D: .; CDR3: CASSLGPQGTYEQYF; DNA: TGCGCCAGCAGCCTGGGTCCACAGGGCACCTACGAGCAGTACTTC
size: .; V: TRBV5-5; J: TRBJ2-1; D: .; CDR3: CASSPATSEQFF; DNA: TGTGCCAGCAGCCCCGCGACAAGTGAGCAGTTCTTC
size: .; V: TRBV5-5; J: TRBJ2-3; D: TRBD1; CDR3: CASPSGQDSTDTQYF; DNA: TGTGCCAGCCCCTCGGGACAGGACAGCACAGATACGCAGTATTTT
size: .; V: TRBV7-9; J: TRBJ2-7; D: TRBD1; CDR3: CASSVYPGTGKIYEQYF; DNA: TGTGCCAGCAGCGTGTACCCCGGGACAGGAAAAATATACGAGCAGTACTTC
size: .; V: TRBV7-2; J: TRBJ2-3; D: .; CDR3: CASSLYGDTQYF; DNA: TGTGCCAGCAGCTTATACGGGGATACGCAGTATTTT
size: .; V: TRBV10-1; J: TRBJ1-1; D: .; CDR3: CASSKQENTEAFF; DNA: TGCGCCAGCAGTAAACAGGAGAACACTGAAGCTTTCTTT
size: .; V: TRBV28; J: TRBJ2-7; D: TRBD1; CDR3: CASSPAGTGIGRPYEQYF; DNA: TGTGCCAGCAGTCCCGCCGGGACAGGGATCGGGAGACCCTACGAGCAGTACTTC
size: .; V: TRBV5-1; J: TRBJ1-4; D: .; CDR3: CASSLGNHPGKLFF; DNA: TGCGCCAGCAGCTTGGGAAACCACCCGGGAAAACTGTTTTTT
size: .; V: TRBV7-2; J: TRBJ2-7; D: TRBD2; CDR3: CASSSQSGSYEQYF; DNA: TGTGCCAGCAGCTCCCAAAGCGGGAGTTACGAGCAGTACTTC
size: .; V: TRBV19; J: TRBJ2-3; D: TRBD2; CDR3: CASSMGGVSTDTQYF; DNA: TGTGCCAGTAGTATGGGGGGGGTCAGCACAGATACGCAGTATTTT
size: .; V: TRBV4-3; J: TRBJ1-2; D: TRBD1; CDR3: CASSRDRGTWVNGYTF; DNA: TGCGCCAGCAGCCGGGACAGGGGGACATGGGTGAATGGCTACACCTTC
size: .; V: TRBV21-1; J: TRBJ2-1; D: .; CDR3: CASSSYPGWGYNEQFF; DNA: TGTGCCAGCAGCAGCTACCCAGGGTGGGGCTACAATGAGCAGTTCTTC
size: .; V: TRBV7-2; J: TRBJ1-4; D: .; CDR3: CASSARGSANEKLFF; DNA: TGTGCCAGCAGCGCTCGTGGTAGCGCTAATGAAAAACTGTTTTTT